A single sample is the source of the 10 T cell receptor beta chains below, sequenced in a study of PD-1 blockade in classical Hodgkin lymphoma. Every patient relapsed after autologous stem cell transplantation, and brentuximab vedotin exposure varied. CD4+ T cells were purified from thawed PBMCs by negative selection. TCRdb's copy holds only in-frame clones and misses some; the assay was immunoSEQ multiplex PCR. The sample comprises approximately 8,200 clones, about 80% of which are singletons, and 9% to 14% rests with the top ten. Source: CD4+ T cells from blood, taken at baseline. The source of these receptors is a human donor with classical Hodgkin lymphoma.

The chain joins TRBV19 to TRBJ2-7; 10 bases are a match to TRBD1. Germline lookup yields CDR1 LNHDA and CDR2 SQIVND (reference sequence). This CDR3 is 15 amino acids long. J gave up 4 bases and V 3 bases, and 6 bases lay outside the gene matches. The CDR3 DNA sequence: TGTGCCAGTAGTATCTCTGGGACAGGGGAATACGAGCAGTACTTC. Translating it yields CASSISGTGEYEQYF.

The chain has TRBV7-6 and TRBJ2-7; 9 bases match TRBD1. Trimming cost V 1 base and J 3 bases; bases outside gene matches: 4. Looked up from germline, CDR1 is SGHVS and CDR2 is FNYEAQ. The CDR3 has 15 amino acids. CDR3 sequence reads: CASSLETGGLYEQYF. The CDR3 nucleotides are TGTGCCAGCAGCTTAGAAACAGGGGGCCTCTACGAGCAGTACTTC.

The chain links TRBV11-1 to TRBJ1-4; D call uncertain. V was pared by 5 bases and J by 7 bases, with 14 bases between. The CDR3 spans 14 residues. Germline values: CDR1 SGHAT, CDR2 FQDESV (reference sequence). In nucleotides, the CDR3 is TGTGCCAGCAGCCGATCCGGGTTGGGTGAAAAACTGTTTTTT. It translates to CASSRSGLGEKLFF.

Here the CDR3 DNA reads TGTGCCAGCAGCCCAGCAATTAGTGTCACCGGGGAGCTGTTTTTT. Protein sequence: CASSPAISVTGELFF. The genes are TRBV7-9 and TRBJ2-2, with D hard to call. The V end lost 5 bases, the J end lost 4 bases, and 14 bases lay between the germline ends. The CDR3 has 15 residues. CDR1 is SEHNR, CDR2 FQNEAQ, per germline (reference sequence).

The J gene is TRBJ2-1, the V gene TRBV7-9; TRBD2 matches 10 bases. CDR3 length: 15 amino acids. Germline V gives CDR1 SEHNR, CDR2 FQNEAQ (reference sequence). J gave up 11 bases and V 4 bases, and 11 bases lay outside the gene matches. DNA for the CDR3: TGTGCCAGCAGCTACCCAGGCGGACTAGCGGAGAAGCAGTTCTTC. Amino acids: CASSYPGGLAEKQFF.

The rearrangement uses TRBV19 and TRBJ1-2, with D unresolved. Germline CDR1 and CDR2: LNHDA and SQIVND (reference sequence). The CDR3 loop spans 15 amino acids. The V end lost 3 bases, the J end lost 8 bases, and 19 bases lay between the germline ends. The CDR3 DNA follows: TGTGCCAGTAGTATTAAATACGGGCCCACTCGGGGCTACACCTTC. This gives the protein CASSIKYGPTRGYTF.

V gene TRBV6-5 combines with J gene TRBJ2-2, with 9 bases that match TRBD1. Germline V gene lookup returns CDR1 MNHEY and CDR2 SVGAGI. This CDR3 region has 14 residues. V trimming: 7 bases; J trimming: 7 bases; junction bases outside the gene matches: 7. CDR3 protein: CASKTGQGHGELFF. CDR3 in DNA: TGTGCCAGCAAAACGGGACAGGGTCACGGGGAGCTGTTTTTT.

The chain joins TRBV2 to TRBJ2-2; no clear D. Trimming took 2 bases from V and 1 from J, leaving 17 bases between them. Germline CDR1 reads SNHLY; CDR2 reads FYNNEI. This CDR3 has 18 amino acids. CDR3 coding DNA: TGTGCCAGCAGTGAAAGCTCCCGGGCGGTGCTGAACACCGGGGAGCTGTTTTTT. Translated, it gives CASSESSRAVLNTGELFF.

The sample holds one count of this clone. The rearrangement joins TRBV7-2 to TRBJ2-7; 9 nucleotides line up with TRBD2. The CDR3 sequence is 15 residues long. With 2 bases clipped from V and 6 bases from J, the junction kept 8 bases outside the gene matches. Germline V gene data show CDR1 as SGHTA and CDR2 as FQGNSA. CDR3 bases: TGTGCCAGCAGCTTAATGCCGGGACTAGCCTCCGAGCAGTACTTC. This encodes CASSLMPGLASEQYF.

This chain joins TRBV14 and TRBJ2-7; 7 bases are a match to TRBD1. Germline-derived CDR1 and CDR2 are SGHDN and FVKESK. The CDR3 runs to 15 residues. V gave up 4 bases and J gave up 6 bases; unmatched junction bases: 12. In DNA, the CDR3 is TGTGCCAGCAGCCGCGGACAGGCTACTAACGCCGAGCAGTACTTC. This sequence encodes CASSRGQATNAEQYF.